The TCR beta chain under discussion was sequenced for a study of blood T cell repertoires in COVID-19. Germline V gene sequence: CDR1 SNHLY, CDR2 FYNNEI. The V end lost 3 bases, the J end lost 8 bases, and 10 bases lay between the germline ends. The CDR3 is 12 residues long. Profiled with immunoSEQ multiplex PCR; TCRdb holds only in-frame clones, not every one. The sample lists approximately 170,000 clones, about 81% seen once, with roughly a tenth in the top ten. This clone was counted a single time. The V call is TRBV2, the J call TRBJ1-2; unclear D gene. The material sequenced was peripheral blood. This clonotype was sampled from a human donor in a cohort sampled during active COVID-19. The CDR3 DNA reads TGTGCCAGCAGTGAGGGCCTGGAAGGCTACACCTTC. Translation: CASSEGLEGYTF.